These 28 T cell receptor beta chains came from one sample sequenced in a study of human T cells and chemical hapten exposure. Time point here: patch test 3, about 24 weeks after DPC sensitization. Treatment of the sample: therapeutic diphenylcyclopropenone sensitization with weekly scalp DPC. Sequencing started from total RNA isolated from unfractionated whole blood. One entry per CDR3 protein results from TCRdb running MiXCR on the RACE reads. Among roughly 38,000 distinct CDR3 sequences listed, more than 8% were seen once. Sequencing used whole blood, obtained in connection with sensitization to the hapten diphenylcyclopropenone (DPC). These receptors all come from a man between 45 and 60 years old with alopecia areata. Some clones in this sample may be carry-over from other donors' samples.

This clonotype was found a few times. This chain connects TRBV12-3 or TRBV12-4 to TRBJ1-1, with a weak D call TRBD1 (6 bases). The CDR3 extends over 16 amino acids. Trimming took 2 bases from V and 0 from J, leaving 13 bases between them. The CDR3 nucleotides read TGTGCCAGCAGTTTACGGCAGGGGAACATGAACACTGAAGCTTTCTTT. Its protein is CASSLRQGNMNTEAFF.

This clonotype was found a few times. This rearrangement joins TRBV6-5 to TRBJ1-6, with no clear D. CDR3 size: 13 residues. V gave up 2 bases and J gave up 14 bases, with 13 bases separating them. Germline CDR1 MNHEY, CDR2 SVGAGI. The CDR3 DNA reads TGTGCCAGCAGTTACCTAAGAGCGAGGGCCCTCCACTTT. It is translated as CASSYLRARALHF.

The chain has TRBV5-1 and TRBJ2-1; 10 nucleotides agree with TRBD2. The CDR3 is 15 residues long. The V gene's germline CDR1 is SGHRS and CDR2 YFSETQ. V lost 5 bases, J lost 6 bases, and 8 bases stayed unmatched. The DNA for the CDR3 is TGCGCCAGCAGGCCTAGCGGGAGCCGACTCAATGAGCAGTTCTTC. As protein: CASRPSGSRLNEQFF. Drawing the rest from reference TRBV5-1 and TRBJ2-1, the complete variable domain is KAGVTQTPRYLIKTRGQQVTLSCSPISGHRSVSWYQQTPGQGLQFLFEYFSETQRNKGNFPGRFSGRQFSNSRSEMNVSTLELGDSALYLCASRPSGSRLNEQFFGPGTRLTVL.

The sample holds a few counts of this clonotype. The chain uses TRBV7-9 and TRBJ1-1, with a tentative D call TRBD1 (5 bases). Germline loops: CDR1 SEHNR, CDR2 FQNEAQ (reference sequence). The CDR3 contains 12 residues. Trimming pared 5 bases from V and 5 bases from J, leaving 9 bases between. The CDR3 is CASSPRGTEAFF. In nucleotides, the CDR3 is TGTGCCAGCAGCCCCCGGGGGACTGAAGCTTTCTTT.

This clonotype was recorded many times. CDR3 protein: CASSTIARDRAYGYTF. The CDR3 region has the DNA TGCGCCAGCAGCACTATCGCCCGGGACAGGGCCTATGGCTACACCTTC. The chain links TRBV5-1 to TRBJ1-2; 9 bases map to TRBD1. J was trimmed by 4 bases and V by 4 bases; bases with no gene match: 11. The CDR3 covers 16 residues. Per the germline V gene, CDR1 is SGHRS and CDR2 is YFSETQ.

This clonotype was detected a few times. The V call is TRBV18, the J call TRBJ2-1, with 8 bases matching TRBD2. Germline V gives CDR1 KGHSH, CDR2 LQKENI. After removal of 0 bases from V and 7 bases from J, the junction contained 5 bases not matched to a gene. The CDR3 totals 15 residues. CDR3 amino acids: CASSPPAGVGNEQFF. The CDR3 region has the DNA TGTGCCAGCTCACCACCAGCGGGAGTTGGAAATGAGCAGTTCTTC.

This clonotype was recorded at least ten times. The chain carries TRBV5-1 and TRBJ1-5; 10 bases match TRBD1. The CDR3 runs 16 residues. V shed 4 bases, J shed 8 bases, and the junction held 12 bases outside the gene matches. The germline V gene encodes CDR1 SGHRS and CDR2 YFSETQ. The DNA for the CDR3 is TGCGCCAGCAGCGCAGGGACAGGGGCAGACCGGGAGCCCCAGCATTTT. Translated, it gives CASSAGTGADREPQHF. The full variable domain, completed using reference TRBV5-1 and TRBJ1-5, is KAGVTQTPRYLIKTRGQQVTLSCSPISGHRSVSWYQQTPGQGLQFLFEYFSETQRNKGNFPGRFSGRQFSNSRSEMNVSTLELGDSALYLCASSAGTGADREPQHFGDGTRLSIL.

This clonotype was counted ten times or more. The chain employs TRBV29-1 and TRBJ2-1; no clear D. Germline lookup yields CDR1 SQVTM and CDR2 ANQGSEA. CDR3 length equals 12 residues. The V end lost 4 bases, the J end lost 8 bases, and 12 bases lay between the germline ends. The CDR3 is CSVVDPPHEQFF. The CDR3 nucleotides are TGCAGCGTTGTTGACCCCCCCCATGAGCAGTTCTTC.

This clonotype showed up just a few times. This chain joins TRBV19 and TRBJ2-2, with TRBD2 identical over 7 bases. V was pared by 6 bases and J by 3 bases, with 1 base of the junction left unmatched. Germline CDR1 and CDR2: LNHDA and SQIVND (reference sequence). The CDR3 is 13 residues long. CDR3 nucleotide sequence: TGTGCCAGTAGAGGACTAGACACCGGGGAGCTGTTTTTT. Its protein product is CASRGLDTGELFF.

This clonotype showed up many times. This sequence joins TRBV12-3 or TRBV12-4 and TRBJ2-2; TRBD2 matches 10 bases. The CDR3 totals 19 residues. The ends lost 3 bases at V and 3 bases at J; junction bases unmatched: 13. CDR3 protein: CASSFPGLAFLYDTGELFF. CDR3 sequence (DNA): TGTGCCAGCAGTTTCCCGGGACTAGCGTTCCTATACGACACCGGGGAGCTGTTTTTT.

This clonotype was seen a few times. The chain carries TRBV30 and TRBJ2-7; 9 positions match TRBD1. The CDR3 extends over 13 amino acids. Trimming removed 4 bases from V and 4 bases from J; junction bases left unmatched: 5. CDR1 and CDR2 (germline): GTSNPN, SVGIG (reference sequence). CDR3: CAWKQGAGYEQYF. The CDR3, as DNA: TGTGCCTGGAAACAGGGGGCAGGGTACGAGCAGTACTTC.

V and J are TRBV18 and TRBJ2-2, with D possibly TRBD1 on 6 matching bases. V was trimmed by 5 bases and J by 5 bases, leaving 18 bases between them. The V gene's germline CDR1 is KGHSH and CDR2 LQKENI. The CDR3 has 16 amino acids. The CDR3, as DNA: TGTGCCAGCTCAGCGGCTTCCGGGACAAAGACCGGGGAGCTGTTTTTT. Its translation: CASSAASGTKTGELFF.

This clonotype was seen more than once but under ten times. The chain employs TRBV12-3 or TRBV12-4 and TRBJ2-3; D call uncertain. CDR3 length: 13 residues. The ends were cut back, 2 bases at V and 3 bases at J, with 6 bases in the middle. The CDR3 DNA sequence: TGTGCCAGCAGTTTACACTTTACAGATACGCAGTATTTT. It translates to CASSLHFTDTQYF.

The rearrangement links TRBV20-1 to TRBJ2-7; perhaps D is TRBD1 or TRBD2 (5 bases each). The germline CDR1 and CDR2 sequences are DFQATT and SNEGSKA (reference sequence). The CDR3 runs to 14 residues. V was cut by 6 bases and J by 4 bases, with 19 bases left in between. CDR3 sequence: CSATPNVEGYEQYF. The CDR3 DNA reads TGCAGTGCCACCCCTAACGTAGAGGGGTACGAGCAGTACTTC.

The chain is built from TRBV6-2 or TRBV6-3 and TRBJ2-1; D uncertain. Germline V lookup: CDR1 MNHEY, CDR2 SVGEGT. The ends were cut back, 0 bases at V and 5 bases at J, with 5 bases in the middle. The CDR3 is 13 amino acids. The CDR3 DNA reads TGTGCCAGCAGTTACTCCAGGAACAATGAGCAGTTCTTC. This sequence encodes CASSYSRNNEQFF.

The chain has TRBV28 and TRBJ2-7; D gene uncertain. Trimming removed 5 bases from V and 2 bases from J, with 7 bases in between. The CDR3 spans 12 residues. CDR1 and CDR2 (germline): MDHEN, SYDVKM. CDR3 bases: TGTGCCAGCAGTCCTAGTCCCTACGAGCAGTACTTC. Translating gives CASSPSPYEQYF.

In nucleotides, the CDR3 is TGTGCCACCGACGACAGGTTCCTAGGAAAACTGTTTTTT. Its protein product is CATDDRFLGKLFF. The chain combines TRBV28 with TRBJ1-4; tentative D call: TRBD1 (6 bases). The germline V gene encodes CDR1 MDHEN and CDR2 SYDVKM. This CDR3 has 13 residues. V was cut by 10 bases and J by 10 bases, with 19 bases left in between.

The sample holds many counts of this clonotype. The gene calls are TRBV4-3 and TRBJ2-1, with TRBD2 matching over 10 bases. With 0 bases clipped from V and 2 bases from J, the junction kept 7 bases outside the gene matches. The V gene's germline CDR1 is LGHNA and CDR2 YSLEER. CDR3 length equals 18 residues. In DNA, the CDR3 is TGCGCCAGCAGCCAAGATCGGACTAGCGGTCTCGCCTACAATGAGCAGTTCTTC. Its protein is CASSQDRTSGLAYNEQFF.

The chain is built from TRBV11-3 and TRBJ2-2, with D perhaps TRBD1 (6 bases). There are 15 residues in the CDR3. CDR1 and CDR2 (germline): SGHNT, YENEEA. V was pared by 5 bases and J by 0 bases, with 10 bases between. CDR3 loop: CASSVGAPNTGELFF. The CDR3 DNA follows: TGTGCCAGCAGCGTGGGGGCCCCGAACACCGGGGAGCTGTTTTTT.

The chain couples TRBV28 to TRBJ2-5; 7 nucleotides agree with TRBD1. This CDR3 is built from 15 residues. With 6 bases clipped from V and 2 bases from J, the junction kept 9 bases outside the gene matches. Germline CDR1 reads MDHEN; CDR2 reads SYDVKM. In nucleotides, the CDR3 is TGTGCCAGCAGCACCAGGGCAGGGGGTCAAGAGACCCAGTACTTC. It codes for CASSTRAGGQETQYF.

This clonotype was found many times. The V and J genes are TRBV6-2 or TRBV6-3 and TRBJ2-1, with D hard to call. CDR3 length: 12 residues. In germline, CDR1 is MNHEY, CDR2 SVGEGT. V dropped 3 bases and J dropped 11 bases, with 11 bases sitting between them. The CDR3 sequence is CASSYPATQQFF. The CDR3 region has the DNA TGTGCCAGCAGTTATCCAGCGACTCAGCAGTTCTTC.

The V and J genes are TRBV29-1 and TRBJ2-5; no clear D gene. V lost 6 bases and J 5 bases, leaving 7 bases between the germline ends. CDR3 size: 10 residues. CDR1 is SQVTM, CDR2 ANQGSEA, per germline. The CDR3 spells CSVLRETQYF. The CDR3 DNA reads as TGCAGCGTACTGCGGGAGACCCAGTACTTC.

This clonotype showed up many times. The V call is TRBV19, the J call TRBJ2-2, with 8 bases identical to TRBD1. Unmatched junction bases numbered 7, after V lost 5 bases and J lost 5 bases. CDR1 LNHDA and CDR2 SQIVND come from the germline V gene (reference sequence). The CDR3 is made up of 15 amino acids. The CDR3 coding sequence is TGTGCCAGTAGTTTACAGGGGGTTCTAACCGGGGAGCTGTTTTTT. As protein: CASSLQGVLTGELFF.

This clonotype turned up a few times. The chain links TRBV29-1 to TRBJ2-7; unclear D gene. The V end was cut by 4 bases, the J end by 7 bases, with 14 bases between. Germline CDR1 and CDR2: SQVTM and ANQGSEA. The CDR3 runs to 12 residues. The CDR3 loop is CSVAGSSLEQYF. The CDR3 region has the DNA TGCAGCGTTGCCGGCAGCTCCTTGGAGCAGTACTTC.

The genes are TRBV6-1 and TRBJ2-1, with D perhaps TRBD2 (6 bases). The length of the CDR3 is 14 residues. Trimming removed 2 bases at V and 7 bases at J, with 12 bases between. CDR1 MNHNS and CDR2 SASEGT come from the germline V gene. The CDR3 sequence: CASSERVGGNEQFF. CDR3 sequence (DNA): TGTGCCAGCAGTGAAAGGGTCGGGGGAAATGAGCAGTTCTTC.

This clonotype was found a few times. The chain carries TRBV5-1 and TRBJ2-7; maybe TRBD2 (5 bases). The CDR3 has 16 residues. Deletions cut 0 bases from V and 5 bases from J, with 18 bases between. Germline CDR1 is SGHRS and CDR2 is YFSETQ. CDR3 loop: CASSLATDYRADEQYF. CDR3 nucleotides: TGCGCCAGCAGCTTGGCCACCGACTACCGAGCGGACGAGCAGTACTTC.

This chain joins TRBV27 and TRBJ2-7; D is undetermined. V lost 5 bases and J lost 0, with 14 bases in between. CDR1 is MNHEY and CDR2 is SMNVEV in the germline V gene (reference sequence). CDR3 length: 15 residues. Here the CDR3 DNA reads TGTGCCAGCAGTATGCGGTATTCTATCTCCTACGAGCAGTACTTC. Encoded protein: CASSMRYSISYEQYF.

This clonotype was found a few times. This sequence joins TRBV9 and TRBJ2-7, with D possibly being TRBD1 or TRBD2 (5 bases each). V shed 4 bases and J shed 1 base, with 12 bases lying between them. This CDR3 spans 14 amino acids. From germline, CDR1 is SGDLS and CDR2 YYNGEE. The CDR3 DNA follows: TGTGCCAGCAGCCCGTGGGACGGTTCCTACGAGCAGTACTTC. Protein product: CASSPWDGSYEQYF.